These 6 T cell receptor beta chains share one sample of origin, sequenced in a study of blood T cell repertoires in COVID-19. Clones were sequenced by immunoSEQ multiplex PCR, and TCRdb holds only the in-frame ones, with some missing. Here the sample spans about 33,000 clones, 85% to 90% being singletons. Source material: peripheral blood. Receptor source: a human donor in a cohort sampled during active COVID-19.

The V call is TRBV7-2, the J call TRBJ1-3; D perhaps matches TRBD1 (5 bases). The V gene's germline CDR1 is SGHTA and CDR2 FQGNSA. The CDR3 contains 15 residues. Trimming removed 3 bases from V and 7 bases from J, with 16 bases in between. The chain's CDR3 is CASSLGQGSGNTIYF. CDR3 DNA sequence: TGTGCCAGCAGCTTGGGGCAGGGATCCGGGAACACCATATATTTT.

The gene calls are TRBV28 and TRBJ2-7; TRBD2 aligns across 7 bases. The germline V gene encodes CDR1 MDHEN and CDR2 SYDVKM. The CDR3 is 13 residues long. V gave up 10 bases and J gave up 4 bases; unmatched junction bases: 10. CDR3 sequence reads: CATTGLMTYEQYF. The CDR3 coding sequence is TGTGCCACTACGGGACTAATGACGTACGAGCAGTACTTC.

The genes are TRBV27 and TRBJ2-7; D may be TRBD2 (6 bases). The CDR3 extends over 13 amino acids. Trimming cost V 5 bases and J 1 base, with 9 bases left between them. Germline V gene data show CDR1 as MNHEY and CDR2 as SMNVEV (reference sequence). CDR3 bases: TGTGCCAGCAGTGAGAGCGGGTCCTACGAGCAGTACTTC. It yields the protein CASSESGSYEQYF.

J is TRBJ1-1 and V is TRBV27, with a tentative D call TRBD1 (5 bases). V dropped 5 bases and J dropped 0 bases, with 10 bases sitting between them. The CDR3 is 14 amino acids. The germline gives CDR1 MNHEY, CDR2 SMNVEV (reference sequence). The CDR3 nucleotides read TGTGCCAGCAGTCAGGGCCGCTTGAACACTGAAGCTTTCTTT. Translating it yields CASSQGRLNTEAFF.

The CDR3 sequence: CSVEGHLPYEQYF. CDR3 nucleotides: TGCAGCGTTGAAGGACACCTTCCCTACGAGCAGTACTTC. V gene TRBV29-1 combines with J gene TRBJ2-7, with D unclear. Germline V lookup: CDR1 SQVTM, CDR2 ANQGSEA. The CDR3 is 13 residues long. V was trimmed by 1 base and J by 2 bases, leaving 9 bases between them.

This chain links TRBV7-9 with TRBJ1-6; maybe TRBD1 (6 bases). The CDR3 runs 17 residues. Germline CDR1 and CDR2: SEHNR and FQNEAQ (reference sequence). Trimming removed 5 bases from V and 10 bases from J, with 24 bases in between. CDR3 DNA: TGTGCCAGCAGCCCACGGGTAAAGTGGGGGCAACGGTCACCCCTCCACTTT. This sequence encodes CASSPRVKWGQRSPLHF.